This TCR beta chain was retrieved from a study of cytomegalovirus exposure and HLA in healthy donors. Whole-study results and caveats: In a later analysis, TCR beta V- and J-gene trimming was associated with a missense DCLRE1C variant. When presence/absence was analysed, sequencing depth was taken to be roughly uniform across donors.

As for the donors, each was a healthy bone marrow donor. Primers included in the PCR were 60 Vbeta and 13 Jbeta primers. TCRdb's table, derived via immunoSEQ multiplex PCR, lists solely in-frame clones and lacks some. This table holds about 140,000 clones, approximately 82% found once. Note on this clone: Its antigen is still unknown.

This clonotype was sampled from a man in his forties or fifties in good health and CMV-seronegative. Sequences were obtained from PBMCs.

The CDR3 nucleotides read TGCAGCGCTAAGACCGGAGACTATGGCTACACCTTC. Protein sequence: CSAKTGDYGYTF. V usage is TRBV29-1 and J usage is TRBJ1-2; no clear D. CDR1 SQVTM and CDR2 ANQGSEA come from the germline V gene. With 7 bases removed from V and 3 bases from J, the gap between germline ends came to 12 bases. This CDR3 is built from 12 residues.